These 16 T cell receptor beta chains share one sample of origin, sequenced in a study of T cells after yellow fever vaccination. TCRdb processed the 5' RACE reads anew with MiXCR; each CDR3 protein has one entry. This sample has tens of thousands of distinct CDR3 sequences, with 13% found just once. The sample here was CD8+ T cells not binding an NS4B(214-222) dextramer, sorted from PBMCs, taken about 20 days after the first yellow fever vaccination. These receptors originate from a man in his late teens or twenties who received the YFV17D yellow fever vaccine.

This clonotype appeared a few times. The chain's CDR3 is CASSLTTGSSYNEQFF. CDR3 coding DNA: TGTGCCAGCAGCCTAACGACAGGGAGCTCCTACAATGAGCAGTTCTTC. The chain has TRBV11-2 and TRBJ2-1, with TRBD1 identical over 7 bases. The CDR3 is 16 residues long. Per germline, CDR1 SGHAT and CDR2 FQNNGV. Trimming took 5 bases from V and 0 from J; bases not matched to a gene: 7.

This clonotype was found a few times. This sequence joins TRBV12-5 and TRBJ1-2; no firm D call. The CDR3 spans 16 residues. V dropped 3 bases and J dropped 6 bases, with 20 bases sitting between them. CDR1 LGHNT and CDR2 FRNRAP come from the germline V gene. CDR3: CASGLATYIPVHGYTF. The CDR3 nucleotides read TGTGCTAGTGGTTTAGCTACTTACATCCCAGTCCATGGCTACACCTTC. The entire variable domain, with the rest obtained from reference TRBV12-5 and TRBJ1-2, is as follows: DARVTQTPRHKVTEMGQEVTMRCQPILGHNTVFWYRQTMMQGLELLAYFRNRAPLDDSGMPKDRFSAEMPDATLATLKIQPSEPRDSAVYFCASGLATYIPVHGYTFGSGTRLTVV.

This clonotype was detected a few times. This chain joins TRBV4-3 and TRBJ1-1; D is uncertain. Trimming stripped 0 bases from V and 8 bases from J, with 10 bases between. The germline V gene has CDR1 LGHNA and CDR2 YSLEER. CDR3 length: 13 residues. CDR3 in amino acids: CASSQDGREEAFF. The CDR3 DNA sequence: TGCGCCAGCAGCCAAGATGGGCGGGAAGAAGCTTTCTTT.

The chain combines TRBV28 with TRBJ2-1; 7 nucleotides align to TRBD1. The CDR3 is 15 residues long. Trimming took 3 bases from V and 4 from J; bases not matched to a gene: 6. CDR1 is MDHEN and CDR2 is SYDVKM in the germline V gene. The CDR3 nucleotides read TGTGCCAGCAGTTTGAAGGGGGCAGGATACAATGAGCAGTTCTTC. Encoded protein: CASSLKGAGYNEQFF.

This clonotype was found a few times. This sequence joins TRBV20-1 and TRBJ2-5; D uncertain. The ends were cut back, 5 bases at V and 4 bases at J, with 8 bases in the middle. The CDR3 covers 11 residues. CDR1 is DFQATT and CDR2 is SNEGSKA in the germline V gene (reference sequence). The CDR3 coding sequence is TGCAGTGCTGCACGGACAGAGACCCAGTACTTC. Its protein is CSAARTETQYF.

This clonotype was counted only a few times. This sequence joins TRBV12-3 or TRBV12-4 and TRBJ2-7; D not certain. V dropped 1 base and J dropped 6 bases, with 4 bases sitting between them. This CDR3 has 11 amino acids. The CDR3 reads CASSLGSEQYF. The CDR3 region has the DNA TGTGCCAGCAGTTTAGGCTCCGAGCAGTACTTC.

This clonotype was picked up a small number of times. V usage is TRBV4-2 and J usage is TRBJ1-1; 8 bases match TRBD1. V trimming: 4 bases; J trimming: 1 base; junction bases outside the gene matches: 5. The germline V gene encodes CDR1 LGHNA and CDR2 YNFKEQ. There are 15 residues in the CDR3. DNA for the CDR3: TGTGCCAGCAGCCCGTTGACAGGGGAGAACACTGAAGCTTTCTTT. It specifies CASSPLTGENTEAFF.

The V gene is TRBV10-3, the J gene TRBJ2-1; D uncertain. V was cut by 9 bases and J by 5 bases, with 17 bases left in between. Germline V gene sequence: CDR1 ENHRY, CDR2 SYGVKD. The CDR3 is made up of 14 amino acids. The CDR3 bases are TGTGCCATGAGCCCCGAGGTCCTCCACAATGAGCAGTTCTTC. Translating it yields CAMSPEVLHNEQFF.

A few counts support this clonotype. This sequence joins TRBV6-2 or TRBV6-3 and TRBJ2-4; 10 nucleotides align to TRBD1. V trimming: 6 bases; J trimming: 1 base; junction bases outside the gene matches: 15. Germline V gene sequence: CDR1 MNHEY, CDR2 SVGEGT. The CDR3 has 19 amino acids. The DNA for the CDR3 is TGTGCCAGCAGGACCCCCGGGACAGGGGTTATTGGGGCCAAAAACATTCAGTACTTC. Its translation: CASRTPGTGVIGAKNIQYF.

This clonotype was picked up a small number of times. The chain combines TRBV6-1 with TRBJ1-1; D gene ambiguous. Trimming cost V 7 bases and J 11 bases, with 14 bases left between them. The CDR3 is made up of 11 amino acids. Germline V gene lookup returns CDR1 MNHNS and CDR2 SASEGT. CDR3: CASMSGSGAFF. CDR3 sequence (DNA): TGTGCCAGCATGAGCGGGTCGGGGGCTTTCTTT.

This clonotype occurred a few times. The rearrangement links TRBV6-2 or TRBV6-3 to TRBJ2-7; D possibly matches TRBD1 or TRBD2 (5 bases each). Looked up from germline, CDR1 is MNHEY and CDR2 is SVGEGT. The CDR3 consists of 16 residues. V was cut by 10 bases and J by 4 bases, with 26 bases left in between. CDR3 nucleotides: TGTGCCACGTGGACGGGACCAACCCTTCCCATTTACGAGCAGTACGTC. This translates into CATWTGPTLPIYEQYV.

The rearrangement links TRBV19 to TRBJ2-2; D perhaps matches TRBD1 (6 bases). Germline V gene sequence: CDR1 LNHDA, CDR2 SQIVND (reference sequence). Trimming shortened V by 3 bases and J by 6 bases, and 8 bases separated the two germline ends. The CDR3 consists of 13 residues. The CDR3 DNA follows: TGTGCCAGTAGTATGACAGGTCCCGGGGAGCTGTTTTTT. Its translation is CASSMTGPGELFF. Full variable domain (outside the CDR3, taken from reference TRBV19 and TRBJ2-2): DGGITQSPKYLFRKEGQNVTLSCEQNLNHDAMYWYRQDPGQGLRLIYYSQIVNDFQKGDIAEGYSVSREKKESFPLTVTSAQKNPTAFYLCASSMTGPGELFFGEGSRLTVL.

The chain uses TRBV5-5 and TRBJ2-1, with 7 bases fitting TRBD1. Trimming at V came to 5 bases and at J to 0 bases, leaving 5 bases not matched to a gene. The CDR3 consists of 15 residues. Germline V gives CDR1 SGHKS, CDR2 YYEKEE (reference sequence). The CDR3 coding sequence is TGTGCCAGCAGTTCGGGACAGAACTCCTACAATGAGCAGTTCTTC. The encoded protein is CASSSGQNSYNEQFF. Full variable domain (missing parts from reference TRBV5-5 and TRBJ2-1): DAGVTQSPTHLIKTRGQQVTLRCSPISGHKSVSWYQQVLGQGPQFIFQYYEKEERGRGNFPDRFSARQFPNYSSELNVNALLLGDSALYLCASSSGQNSYNEQFFGPGTRLTVL.

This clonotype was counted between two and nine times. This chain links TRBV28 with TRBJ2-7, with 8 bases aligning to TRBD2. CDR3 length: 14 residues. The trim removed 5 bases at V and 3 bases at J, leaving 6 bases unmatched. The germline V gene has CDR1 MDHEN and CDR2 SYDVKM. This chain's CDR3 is CASSPSGWIYEQYV. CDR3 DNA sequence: TGTGCCAGCAGTCCTAGCGGGTGGATCTACGAGCAGTACGTC.

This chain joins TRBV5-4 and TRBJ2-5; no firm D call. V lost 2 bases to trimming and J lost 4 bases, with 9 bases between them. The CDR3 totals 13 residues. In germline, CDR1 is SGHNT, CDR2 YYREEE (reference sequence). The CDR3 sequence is CASSLEERETQYF. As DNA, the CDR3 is TGTGCCAGCAGCTTAGAGGAGAGAGAGACCCAGTACTTC.

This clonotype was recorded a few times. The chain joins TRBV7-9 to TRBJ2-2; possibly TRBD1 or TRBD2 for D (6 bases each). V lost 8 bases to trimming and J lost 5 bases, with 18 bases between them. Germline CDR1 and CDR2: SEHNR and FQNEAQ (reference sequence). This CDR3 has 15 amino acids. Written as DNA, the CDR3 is TGTGCCAGCCGCCTCGCGGGACATATGACCGGGGAGCTGTTTTTT. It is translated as CASRLAGHMTGELFF.